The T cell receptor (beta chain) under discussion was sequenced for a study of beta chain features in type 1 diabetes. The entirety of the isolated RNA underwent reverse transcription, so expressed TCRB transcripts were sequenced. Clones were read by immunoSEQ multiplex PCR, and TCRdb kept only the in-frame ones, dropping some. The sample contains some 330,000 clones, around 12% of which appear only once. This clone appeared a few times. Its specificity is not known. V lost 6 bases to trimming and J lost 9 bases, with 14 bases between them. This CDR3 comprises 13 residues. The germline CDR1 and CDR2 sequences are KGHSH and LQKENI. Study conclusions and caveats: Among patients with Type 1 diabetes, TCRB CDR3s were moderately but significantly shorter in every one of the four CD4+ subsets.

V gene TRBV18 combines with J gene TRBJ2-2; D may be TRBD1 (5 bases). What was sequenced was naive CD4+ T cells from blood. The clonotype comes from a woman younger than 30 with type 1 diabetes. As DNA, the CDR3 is TGTGCCAGCTCTCCGGACGGACACCGGGAGCTGTTTTTT. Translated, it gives CASSPDGHRELFF.